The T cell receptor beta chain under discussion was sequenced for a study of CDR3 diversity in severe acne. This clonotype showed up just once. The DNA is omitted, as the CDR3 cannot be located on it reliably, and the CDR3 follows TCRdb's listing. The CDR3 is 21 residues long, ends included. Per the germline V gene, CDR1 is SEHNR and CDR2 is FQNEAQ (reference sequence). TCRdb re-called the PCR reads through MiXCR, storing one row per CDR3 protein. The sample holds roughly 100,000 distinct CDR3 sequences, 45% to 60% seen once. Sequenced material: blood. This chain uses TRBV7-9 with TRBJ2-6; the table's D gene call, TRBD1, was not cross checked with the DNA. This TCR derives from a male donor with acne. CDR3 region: CASSLVGGPQHFGDGANVLTF.